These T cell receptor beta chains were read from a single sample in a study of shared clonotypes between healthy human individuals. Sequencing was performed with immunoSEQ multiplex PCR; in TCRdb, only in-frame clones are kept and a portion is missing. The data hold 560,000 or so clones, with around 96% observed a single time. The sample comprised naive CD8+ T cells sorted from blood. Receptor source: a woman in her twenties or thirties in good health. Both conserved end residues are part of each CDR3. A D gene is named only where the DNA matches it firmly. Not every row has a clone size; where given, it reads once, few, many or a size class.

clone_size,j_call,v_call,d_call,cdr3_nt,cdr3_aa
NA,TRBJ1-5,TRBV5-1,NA,TGCGCCAGCAGCTTGGCCGGGGATCAGCCCCAGCATTTT,CASSLAGDQPQHF
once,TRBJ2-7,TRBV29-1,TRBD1,TGCAGCGTGGTGGGGCGGACAGGGGGACTCTACGAGCAGTACTTC,CSVVGRTGGLYEQYF
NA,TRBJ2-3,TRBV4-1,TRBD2,TGCGCCAGCAGCCACGGCCCCGTAGTGAGCGGGAGTAAAGATACGCAGTATTTT,CASSHGPVVSGSKDTQYF
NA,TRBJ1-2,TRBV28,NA,TGTGCCAGCAGTCCCTTCCGGGACCTACATGGCTACACCTTC,CASSPFRDLHGYTF
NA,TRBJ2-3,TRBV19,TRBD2,TGTGCCAGTAGTAGCCGCGGGAGAATGGAGGATACGCAGTATTTT,CASSSRGRMEDTQYF
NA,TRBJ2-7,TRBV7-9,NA,TGTGCCAGCAGCGATAAGAACGAGCAGTACTTC,CASSDKNEQYF
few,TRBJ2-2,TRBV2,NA,TGTGCCAGCAGTGAAGTGGCCCCAGGGGCGGGCGGGGAGCTGTTTTTT,CASSEVAPGAGGELFF
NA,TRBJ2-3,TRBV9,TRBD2,TGTGCCAGCAGCGCCGTAGCGGGAACTAGCACAGATACGCAGTATTTT,CASSAVAGTSTDTQYF
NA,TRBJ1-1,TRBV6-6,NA,TGTGCCAGCAGTTACGCAGAGGGAAGGACTGAAGCTTTCTTT,CASSYAEGRTEAFF
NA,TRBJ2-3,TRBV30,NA,TGTGCCTGGAGTGTTGGGTCTAGCACAGATACGCAGTATTTT,CAWSVGSSTDTQYF
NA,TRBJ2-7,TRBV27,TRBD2,TGTGCCAGCAGTTTACTAGCGGGAAGCTCCTACGAGCAGTACTTC,CASSLLAGSSYEQYF
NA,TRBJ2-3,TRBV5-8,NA,TGTGCCAGCAGTCTCCTCCGGGGCATAGGAAGCACAGATACGCAGTATTTT,CASSLLRGIGSTDTQYF
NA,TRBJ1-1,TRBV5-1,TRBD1,TGCGCCAGCAGCTACAGGGGTGGTGACACTGAAGCTTTCTTT,CASSYRGGDTEAFF
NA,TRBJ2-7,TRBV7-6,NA,TGTGCCAGCAGACAAGGCGGTCCTGGAGGCGAGCAGTACTTC,CASRQGGPGGEQYF
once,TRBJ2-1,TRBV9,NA,TGTGCCAGCAGCGGCCCCCTCGCGGGTTCCTACAATGAGCAGTTCTTC,CASSGPLAGSYNEQFF
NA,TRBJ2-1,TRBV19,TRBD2,TGTGCCAGTAGTATCCTAGCGGGAGGTAATGAGCAGTTCTTC,CASSILAGGNEQFF
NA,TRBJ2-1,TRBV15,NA,TGTGCCACAAGAGGGGGGAGCTCCTACAATGAGCAGTTCTTC,CATRGGSSYNEQFF
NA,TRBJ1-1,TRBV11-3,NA,TGTGCCAGCAGCTTCGGGCAGGGCACTGAAGCTTTCTTT,CASSFGQGTEAFF
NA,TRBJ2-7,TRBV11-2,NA,TGTGCCAGCAGGATTGCCGGGACGGCCTACGAGCAGTACTTC,CASRIAGTAYEQYF
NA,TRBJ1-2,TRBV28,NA,TGTGCCAGCAGCTCCCCGGACGTAAACTATGGCTACACCTTC,CASSSPDVNYGYTF
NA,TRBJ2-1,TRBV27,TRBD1,TGTGCCAGCAGTTTGCGGGACAGGGGAAATGAGCAGTTCTTC,CASSLRDRGNEQFF
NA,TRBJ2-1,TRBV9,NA,TGTGCCAGCAGCTTGAGAGTAAACAGCTCCTACAATGAGCAGTTCTTC,CASSLRVNSSYNEQFF
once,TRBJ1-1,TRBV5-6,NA,TGTGCCAGCAGCTTTACCTTAGGGAACACTGAAGCTTTCTTT,CASSFTLGNTEAFF
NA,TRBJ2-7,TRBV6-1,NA,TGTGCCAGCAGTGAAGGCCCTAGCCGAGGCCTTGGGCAGTACTTC,CASSEGPSRGLGQYF
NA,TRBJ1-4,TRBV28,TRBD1,TGTGCCAGCAGTTTAGGGGACAGCCATGAAAAACTGTTTTTT,CASSLGDSHEKLFF
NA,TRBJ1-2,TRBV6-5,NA,TGTGCCAGCAGTTACGATGGCCAGGGCTATGGCTACACCTTC,CASSYDGQGYGYTF
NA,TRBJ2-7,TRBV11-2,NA,TGTGCCAGCAGTTTACATAGCTCCTACGAGCAGTACTTC,CASSLHSSYEQYF
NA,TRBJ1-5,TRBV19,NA,TGTGCCAGTACCAACCTCCGGGACACTTGGGGGCCCCAGCATTTT,CASTNLRDTWGPQHF
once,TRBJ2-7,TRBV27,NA,TGTGCCAGCAGTTTGGCGGAGGGGCACGAGCAGTACTTC,CASSLAEGHEQYF
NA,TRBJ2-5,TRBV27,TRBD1,TGTGCCAGCAGTTTAGGACAGGGAAAAGAGACCCAGTACTTC,CASSLGQGKETQYF
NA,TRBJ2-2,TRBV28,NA,TGTGCCAGCATCTACGGAGTTGGGAACACCGGGGAGCTGTTTTTT,CASIYGVGNTGELFF
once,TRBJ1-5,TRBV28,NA,TGTGCCAGCAGTTTACTACCCCAGAATCAGCCCCAGCATTTT,CASSLLPQNQPQHF
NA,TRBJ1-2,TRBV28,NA,TGTGCCAGCAGTTTTGGGGCATCATACTATGGCTACACCTTC,CASSFGASYYGYTF
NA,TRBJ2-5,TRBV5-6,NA,TGTGCCAGCAGCTTGTGGGGAGAAGAGACCCAGTACTTC,CASSLWGEETQYF
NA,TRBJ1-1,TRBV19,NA,TGTGCCACAAAACAGGGCTTGGACACTGAAGCTTTCTTT,CATKQGLDTEAFF
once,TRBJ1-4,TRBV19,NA,TGTGCCAGCGGGCCTCGGGTCTTCAATGAAAAACTGTTTTTT,CASGPRVFNEKLFF
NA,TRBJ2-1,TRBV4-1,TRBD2,TGCGCCAGCAGCAATACCATGACTAGCGAAATCTACAATGAGCAGTTCTTC,CASSNTMTSEIYNEQFF
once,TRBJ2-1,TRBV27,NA,TGTGCCAGCAGTTATGGGGGGCTCCGGGAAGTCAATGAGCAGTTCTTC,CASSYGGLREVNEQFF
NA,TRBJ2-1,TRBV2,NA,TGTGCCAGCAAATTTGAGCAGTTCTTC,CASKFEQFF
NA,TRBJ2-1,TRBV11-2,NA,TGTGCCAGCAGCTTAGTGGCCCACAATGAGCAGTTCTTC,CASSLVAHNEQFF
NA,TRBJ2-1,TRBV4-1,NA,TGCGCCAGCAGCCAGCCCCAAAAAGGGAAAGCAAATGAGCAGTTCTTC,CASSQPQKGKANEQFF
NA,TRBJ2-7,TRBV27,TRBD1,TGTGCCAGCAGCCGGGACAGGGGCTACGAGCAGTACTTC,CASSRDRGYEQYF
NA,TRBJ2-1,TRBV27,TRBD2,TGTGCCAGCAGTTTAAGAGTGGGTCTAGCGGACTACAATGAGCAGTTCTTC,CASSLRVGLADYNEQFF
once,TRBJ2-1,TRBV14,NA,TGTGCCAGCAGCCCCTGGACCGTTGGCGAGCAGTTCTTC,CASSPWTVGEQFF
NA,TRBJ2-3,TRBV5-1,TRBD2,TGCGCCAGCAGCTCCGGGACTAGCGGGAGCACAGATACGCAGTATTTT,CASSSGTSGSTDTQYF
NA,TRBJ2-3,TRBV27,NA,TGTGCCAGCAGTTTGATTAGCCCTACAGATACGCAGTATTTT,CASSLISPTDTQYF
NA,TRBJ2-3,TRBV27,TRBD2,TGTGCCAGCAGCCCCGTAGCGGGAGAGCCAGATACGCAGTATTTT,CASSPVAGEPDTQYF
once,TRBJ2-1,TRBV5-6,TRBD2,TGTGCCAGCAGCTTGGATGGTAGCGGGAGAACTGAGCAGTTCTTC,CASSLDGSGRTEQFF
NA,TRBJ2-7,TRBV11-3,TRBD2,TGTGCCAGCAGCCCTAGCGGGATGCACTACGAGCAGTACTTC,CASSPSGMHYEQYF
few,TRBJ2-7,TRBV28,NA,TGTGCCAGCAGTTTAGGGAGCTCCTACGAGCAGTACTTC,CASSLGSSYEQYF
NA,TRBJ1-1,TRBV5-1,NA,TGCGCCAGCAGCTTGGCCTCTGGTTCGGTTCTGAACACTGAAGCTTTCTTT,CASSLASGSVLNTEAFF
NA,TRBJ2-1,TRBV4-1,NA,TGCGCCAGCAGCCAAGATATGTTTGAGCAGTTCTTC,CASSQDMFEQFF
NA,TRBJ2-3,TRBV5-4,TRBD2,TGTGCCAGCAGCCTAGAAGCGGGACTTGGCACAGATACGCAGTATTTT,CASSLEAGLGTDTQYF